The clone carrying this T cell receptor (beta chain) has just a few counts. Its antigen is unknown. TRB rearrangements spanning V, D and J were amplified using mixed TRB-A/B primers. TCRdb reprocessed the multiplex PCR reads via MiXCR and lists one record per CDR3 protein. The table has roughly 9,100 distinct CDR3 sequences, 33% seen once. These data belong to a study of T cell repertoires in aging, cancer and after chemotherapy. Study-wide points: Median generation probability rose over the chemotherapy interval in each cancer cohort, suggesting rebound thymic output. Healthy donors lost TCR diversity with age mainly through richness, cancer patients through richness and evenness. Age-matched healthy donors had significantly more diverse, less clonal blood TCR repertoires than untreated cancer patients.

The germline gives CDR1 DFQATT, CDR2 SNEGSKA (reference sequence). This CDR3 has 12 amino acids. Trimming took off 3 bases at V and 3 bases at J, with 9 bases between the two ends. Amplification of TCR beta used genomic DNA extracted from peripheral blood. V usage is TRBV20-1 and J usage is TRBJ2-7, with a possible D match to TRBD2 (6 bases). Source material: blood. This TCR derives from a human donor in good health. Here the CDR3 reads CSARPGVYEQYF. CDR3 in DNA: TGCAGTGCTAGGCCGGGAGTCTACGAGCAGTACTTC.